The text below deals with one TCR beta chain. The data stem from a study of blood T cell repertoires in COVID-19. Across the study: The study drew acute and convalescent COVID-19 samples from the United States, Italy and Spain. PBMCs, B-cell-depleted T cells, or T cells were the source of the cDNA or gDNA that made up the material.

Clones were sequenced by immunoSEQ multiplex PCR, and TCRdb holds only the in-frame ones, with some missing. The sample shows around 200,000 clones, approximately 86% of them seen only once. This TCR came from a man aged 40-49 years with active or convalescent COVID-19. Sequencing was done on a sample of peripheral blood.

The CDR3 protein is CASSLGTGREPQHF. The CDR3 DNA reads as TGTGCCAGCAGCTTAGGTACTGGGAGGGAGCCCCAGCATTTT. V and J are TRBV7-9 and TRBJ1-5; D remains unclear. V shed 1 base and J shed 8 bases, with 12 bases lying between them. The germline gives CDR1 SEHNR, CDR2 FQNEAQ (reference sequence). The CDR3 runs 14 residues. The whole variable domain, remainder taken from reference TRBV7-9 and TRBJ1-5, is DTGVSQNPRHKITKRGQNVTFRCDPISEHNRLYWYRQTLGQGPEFLTYFQNEAQLEKSRLLSDRFSAERPKGSFSTLEIQRTEQGDSAMYLCASSLGTGREPQHFGDGTRLSIL.